The 29 T cell receptor beta chains below come from one sample, sequenced in a study of cytomegalovirus exposure and HLA in healthy donors (dated by TCRdb to 2016 to 2017). Receptor libraries were prepared by the immunoSEQ multiplex PCR assay. The multiplex PCR relied on a mix of 60 forward primers for TCR Vbeta segments and 13 reverse primers for TCR Jbeta segments. TCRdb's version of the immuneACCESS table is confined to in-frame rearrangements and falls short of the full clone set. An unresolved V gene accounts for under half of the shortfall where checked; the remainder is of unknown origin. Recorded for this sample are 150,000 to 200,000 clones; roughly 80% of them occurred a single time. The leading ten clones occupy roughly 0.75% of the sample. Sequenced: PBMCs. These receptors originate from a young woman in good health and CMV-seronegative.

This clone was seen only once. The chain employs TRBV28 and TRBJ2-1; weak D call: TRBD2 (7 bases). This CDR3 contains 20 residues. V was clipped by 2 bases and J by 0 bases, with 23 bases between them. CDR1 is MDHEN, CDR2 SYDVKM, per germline. Here the CDR3 reads CASSLMAGEGVPSSYNEQFF. In nucleotides, the CDR3 is TGTGCCAGCAGTTTAATGGCGGGAGAGGGGGTTCCTAGCTCCTACAATGAGCAGTTCTTC.

This clone occurred once. One end of the junction does not line up with germline, which may come from a read error. The chain employs TRBV7-7 and TRBJ2-6; tentatively, D is TRBD1 (5 bases). Per the germline V gene, CDR1 is SSHAT and CDR2 is FNYEAQ (reference sequence). The length of the CDR3 is 14 residues. The CDR3 sequence: CASSPGSGANVLTF. CDR3 coding DNA: TGTGCTAGCAGCCCAGGGTCTGGGGCCAACGTCCTGACTTTC.

This clone has just a few counts. V and J are TRBV7-2 and TRBJ2-7, with D tentatively TRBD2 (5 bases). The germline CDR1 and CDR2 sequences are SGHTA and FQGNSA. The CDR3 is made up of 13 amino acids. Trimming took off 2 bases at V and 5 bases at J, with 10 bases between the two ends. The CDR3 nucleotides read TGTGCCAGCAGCTTAAGGACTCTGAACGAGCAGTACTTC. Residues: CASSLRTLNEQYF.

The chain carries TRBV28 and TRBJ1-1, with TRBD1 as a possible D gene (5 bases). This CDR3 has 11 residues. V was clipped by 2 bases and J by 8 bases, with 6 bases between them. From germline, CDR1 is MDHEN and CDR2 SYDVKM. The CDR3 is CASSLGAEAFF. CDR3 DNA sequence: TGTGCCAGCAGTTTAGGGGCGGAAGCTTTCTTT. The variable domain in full, with the rest retrieved from reference TRBV28 and TRBJ1-1, is DVKVTQSSRYLVKRTGEKVFLECVQDMDHENMFWYRQDPGLGLRLIYFSYDVKMKEKGDIPEGYSVSREKKERFSLILESASTNQTSMYLCASSLGAEAFFGQGTRLTVV.

V is TRBV27 and J is TRBJ1-4; the D is unclear. V was cut by 5 bases and J by 5 bases, with 18 bases left in between. Germline V gives CDR1 MNHEY, CDR2 SMNVEV (reference sequence). The CDR3 consists of 16 residues. The CDR3 reads CASSPVDLGGNEKLFF. The CDR3 DNA reads TGTGCCAGCAGTCCGGTCGATTTAGGCGGGAATGAAAAACTGTTTTTT.

V and J are TRBV11-2 and TRBJ2-1; TRBD1 matches 7 bases. CDR1 is SGHAT and CDR2 is FQNNGV in the germline V gene. V was pared by 0 bases and J by 10 bases, with 9 bases of the junction left unmatched. This CDR3 region has 15 residues. The CDR3 sequence is CASSLDPRQGKEQFF. The CDR3 DNA follows: TGTGCCAGCAGCTTAGATCCGAGACAGGGTAAGGAGCAGTTCTTC.

This chain uses TRBV7-2 with TRBJ2-7; 11 bases are a match to TRBD2. The CDR3 has 14 residues. The germline V gene has CDR1 SGHTA and CDR2 FQGNSA. Trimming at V came to 3 bases and at J to 3 bases, leaving 1 base not matched to a gene. The CDR3 loop reads CASSFTSGSYEQYF. The CDR3 DNA reads as TGTGCCAGCAGCTTTACTAGCGGGAGCTACGAGCAGTACTTC.

This clone has just one count. The chain combines TRBV29-1 with TRBJ2-7; 9 positions agree with TRBD1. The CDR3 consists of 13 residues. The germline V gene has CDR1 SQVTM and CDR2 ANQGSEA. V trimming: 7 bases; J trimming: 7 bases; junction bases outside the gene matches: 11. The CDR3 sequence is CSAMTGGNREQYF. The DNA of the CDR3 is TGCAGCGCCATGACAGGGGGTAATAGGGAGCAGTACTTC.

The chain combines TRBV28 with TRBJ2-3; tentatively, D is TRBD2 (6 bases). Germline CDR1 and CDR2: MDHEN and SYDVKM. V was clipped by 8 bases and J by 4 bases, with 13 bases between them. The CDR3 totals 13 residues. In DNA form, the CDR3 reads TGTGCCAGCCTCCTCAGCGGGTCAGATACGCAGTATTTT. Translated, it gives CASLLSGSDTQYF.

The chain couples TRBV19 to TRBJ2-7; 13 bases line up with TRBD2. This CDR3 has 15 amino acids. Germline CDR1 reads LNHDA; CDR2 reads SQIVND (reference sequence). Trimming at V came to 5 bases and at J to 5 bases, leaving 6 bases not matched to a gene. This chain's CDR3 is CASSLNGLAGDEQYF. For the CDR3, the DNA is TGTGCCAGTAGTTTAAACGGACTAGCGGGAGACGAGCAGTACTTC.

The V gene is TRBV6-1, the J gene TRBJ2-1, with D perhaps matching TRBD1 (6 bases). CDR1 and CDR2 from the germline V gene are MNHNS and SASEGT. The CDR3 length is 15 residues. Trimming removed 4 bases from V and 3 bases from J, with 13 bases in between. The CDR3 DNA sequence: TGTGCCAGCAGTGGACAGGCGCTGTACTACAATGAGCAGTTCTTC. Translation gives CASSGQALYYNEQFF.

This chain joins TRBV7-9 and TRBJ2-7, with D tentatively TRBD1 (5 bases). The CDR3 is 12 residues long. With 6 bases removed from V and 10 bases from J, the gap between germline ends came to 16 bases. Per the germline V gene, CDR1 is SEHNR and CDR2 is FQNEAQ (reference sequence). The CDR3 sequence is CASSQGSARQYF. CDR3 bases: TGTGCCAGCAGTCAGGGTTCAGCTCGACAGTACTTC.

The rearrangement links TRBV10-3 to TRBJ2-3, with 8 bases identical to TRBD1. The CDR3 runs to 13 residues. Germline lookup yields CDR1 ENHRY and CDR2 SYGVKD. Germline trimming cut 10 bases from V and 4 bases from J; bases unmatched to any gene: 7. The CDR3 DNA reads as TGTGCCACAAAAGACAGGGGAGCAGATACGCAGTATTTT. Translated: CATKDRGADTQYF.

As concerns this clone: An end of the junction does not agree with germline; a read error may underlie this. The chain couples TRBV5-8 to TRBJ1-2, with 7 positions matching TRBD1. The CDR3 spans 18 residues. Germline assignment: CDR1 SGHTS and CDR2 YDEGEE. CDR3 bases: TGTGCCAGCAACTACCCGGGACAGACCACCGCCGCTAGTAGCAAGTTTGCCTTC. Residues: CASNYPGQTTAASSKFAF. Filled out from reference TRBV5-8 and TRBJ1-2, the complete variable domain reads EAGVTQSPTHLIKTRGQQATLRCSPISGHTSVYWYQQALGLGLQFLLWYDEGEERNRGNFPPRFSGRQFPNYSSELNVNALELEDSALYLCASNYPGQTTAASSKFAFGSGTRLTVV.

V gene TRBV12-1 combines with J gene TRBJ1-1; the table assigns TRBD1, which was not confirmed against the DNA. TRBV12-1 is termed a pseudogene. This CDR3 has 14 residues. The CDR3 DNA reads as TGTGCCAGCAGCTCCCCTGGGGCCAACACTGAAGCTTTCTTT. It specifies CASSSPGANTEAFF.

The chain recombines TRBV2 with TRBJ2-3; TRBD2 agrees at 15 bases. Trimming cost V 6 bases and J 3 bases; bases outside gene matches: 7. The germline gives CDR1 SNHLY, CDR2 FYNNEI. This CDR3 has 17 residues. The CDR3 nucleotides are TGTGCCAGCAGCGATGGACTAGCGGGAGGGCTGACAGATACGCAGTATTTT. Translated, it gives CASSDGLAGGLTDTQYF.

There are a few counts of this clone. The chain recombines TRBV28 with TRBJ1-2; 7 nucleotides line up with TRBD1. Germline-derived CDR1 and CDR2 are MDHEN and SYDVKM. V shed 5 bases, J shed 0 bases, and the junction held 9 bases outside the gene matches. The CDR3 runs 16 residues. The CDR3 protein is CASSASLGTANYGYTF. CDR3 bases: TGTGCCAGCAGTGCGTCCTTGGGGACAGCTAACTATGGCTACACCTTC.

V usage is TRBV9 and J usage is TRBJ1-2, with 9 bases matching TRBD1. The CDR3 has 14 amino acids. Germline V gene lookup returns CDR1 SGDLS and CDR2 YYNGEE. V shed 0 bases and J 8 bases; nucleotides not matched to a gene: 5. CDR3 loop: CASSVDLTGGGYTF. The CDR3 region has the DNA TGTGCCAGCAGCGTAGATTTGACAGGGGGGGGCTACACCTTC.

This clone was observed a few times. V is TRBV5-1 and J is TRBJ1-2; 7 nucleotides align to TRBD1. With V trimmed by 1 base and J by 2 bases, 2 bases remained unmatched. CDR1 is SGHRS, CDR2 YFSETQ, per germline. CDR3 length: 14 amino acids. CDR3 sequence (DNA): TGCGCCAGCAGCTTGCTGGGACAGAACTATGGCTACACCTTC. It encodes CASSLLGQNYGYTF.

V is TRBV28 and J is TRBJ1-1; 10 nucleotides agree with TRBD1. CDR1 and CDR2 (germline): MDHEN, SYDVKM. The CDR3 consists of 14 residues. The junction had 5 bases not matched to a gene; V was cut back by 6 bases and J by 4 bases. CDR3 nucleotides: TGTGCCAGCAGCCTGACAGGGGGCGGCACTGAAGCTTTCTTT. This encodes CASSLTGGGTEAFF.

This clone has just a few counts. The V gene is TRBV28, the J gene TRBJ2-7, with D perhaps matching TRBD1 (5 bases). Germline V gene sequence: CDR1 MDHEN, CDR2 SYDVKM. The CDR3 is 13 residues long. Trimming removed 8 bases from V and 1 base from J, with 12 bases in between. The CDR3 region is CASQDTGSYEQYF. The CDR3 DNA follows: TGTGCCAGCCAGGACACCGGATCCTACGAGCAGTACTTC.

The CDR3 here is CASSTGPRGYEQYF. The DNA for the CDR3 is TGTGCCAGCAGCACAGGGCCGAGGGGTTACGAGCAGTACTTC. V usage is TRBV11-1 and J usage is TRBJ2-7; a weak D match, TRBD1 (6 bases). The V end was cut by 5 bases, the J end by 4 bases, with 15 bases between. The CDR3 contains 14 residues. The germline gives CDR1 SGHAT, CDR2 FQDESV (reference sequence).

Only one count was recorded for this clone. This chain joins TRBV4-1 and TRBJ2-1; no firm D call. In germline, CDR1 is MGHRA, CDR2 YSYEKL. V dropped 1 base and J dropped 8 bases, with 9 bases sitting between them. This CDR3 contains 13 residues. CDR3 nucleotides: TGCGCCAGCAGCCAAGCGGATGGGCATGAGCAGTTCTTC. It yields the protein CASSQADGHEQFF.

The chain combines TRBV5-1 with TRBJ2-1; a weak D match, TRBD2 (5 bases). The V gene's germline CDR1 is SGHRS and CDR2 YFSETQ. This CDR3 is 13 amino acids long. Trimming took off 4 bases at V and 8 bases at J, with 13 bases between the two ends. For the CDR3, the DNA is TGCGCCAGCAGCCCCCAGATGGGAGATGAGCAGTTCTTC. Its translation is CASSPQMGDEQFF.

This clone was recorded only once. This chain uses TRBV19 with TRBJ2-7; no clear D gene. Germline CDR1 is LNHDA and CDR2 is SQIVND (reference sequence). V was trimmed by 3 bases and J by 6 bases, leaving 15 bases between them. This CDR3 contains 14 residues. The CDR3 loop reads CASSMSTVPFEQYF. CDR3 in DNA: TGTGCCAGTAGTATGAGCACTGTACCTTTCGAGCAGTACTTC.

The V call is TRBV19, the J call TRBJ2-1; TRBD2 agrees at 8 bases. This CDR3 spans 13 amino acids. V shed 10 bases and J 7 bases; nucleotides not matched to a gene: 9. The V gene's germline CDR1 is LNHDA and CDR2 SQIVND (reference sequence). The CDR3, as DNA: TGTGCCACCAGGCCGGGAGGGGGAAATGAGCAGTTCTTC. Protein: CATRPGGGNEQFF. Complete variable domain (other parts from reference TRBV19 and TRBJ2-1): DGGITQSPKYLFRKEGQNVTLSCEQNLNHDAMYWYRQDPGQGLRLIYYSQIVNDFQKGDIAEGYSVSREKKESFPLTVTSAQKNPTAFYLCATRPGGGNEQFFGPGTRLTVL.

CDR3 DNA sequence: TGTGCCAGCAGGGGGGGACGGAACACCGGGGAGCTGTTTTTT. Amino acids: CASRGGRNTGELFF. The V and J genes are TRBV27 and TRBJ2-2; D perhaps matches TRBD2 (6 bases). Trimming shortened V by 6 bases and J by 1 base, and 9 bases separated the two germline ends. CDR3 length: 14 amino acids. Per germline, CDR1 MNHEY and CDR2 SMNVEV (reference sequence).

Turning to this clone: Its ends do not fully match the called genes, so a read error is possible. The chain employs TRBV14 and TRBJ2-1; TRBD2 aligns across 7 bases. Per the germline V gene, CDR1 is SGHDN and CDR2 is FVKESK. This CDR3 comprises 13 residues. CDR3 region: CASSHASGNQQFF. For the CDR3, the DNA is TGTGCCAGCAGCCACGCTAGCGGCAATCAGCAGTTCTTC.

The chain combines TRBV5-1 with TRBJ2-3; 10 bases map to TRBD1. The germline gives CDR1 SGHRS, CDR2 YFSETQ. The V and J ends lost 0 bases and 2 bases, in that order; junction bases with no gene match: 6. The CDR3 runs to 17 residues. In DNA form, the CDR3 reads TGCGCCAGCAGCTTGGTTAAGACAGGGGGCCCCACAGATACGCAGTATTTT. Residues: CASSLVKTGGPTDTQYF.